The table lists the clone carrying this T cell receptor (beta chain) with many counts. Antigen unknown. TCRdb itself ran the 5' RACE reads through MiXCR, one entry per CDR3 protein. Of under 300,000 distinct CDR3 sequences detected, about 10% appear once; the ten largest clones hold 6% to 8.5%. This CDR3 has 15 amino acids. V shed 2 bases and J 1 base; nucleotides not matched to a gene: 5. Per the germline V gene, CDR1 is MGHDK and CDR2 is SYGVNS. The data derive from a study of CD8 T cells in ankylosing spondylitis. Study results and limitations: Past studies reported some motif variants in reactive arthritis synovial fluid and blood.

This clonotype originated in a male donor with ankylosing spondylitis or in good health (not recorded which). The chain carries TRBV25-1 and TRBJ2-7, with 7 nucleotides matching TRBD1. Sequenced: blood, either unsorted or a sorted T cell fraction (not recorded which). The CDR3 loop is CASSEDRAASYEQYF. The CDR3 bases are TGTGCCAGCAGTGAAGACAGGGCCGCATCCTACGAGCAGTACTTC.